This paragraph reports one T cell receptor beta chain. Its cognate antigen is unknown. Other DNA sequences within the sample encode an identical CDR3. This specimen comes from a study of lymphopenia after photon versus proton radiotherapy. Overall study results and limits: Proton therapy kept repertoires fairly stable, unlike photons, which gained effector/memory cells. Better survival with proton therapy was suggested as possible, not demonstrated.

Data came from immunoSEQ multiplex PCR; TCRdb stores just in-frame clones and leaves some out. The repertoire holds 50,000 to 70,000 clones, with about 90% as singletons. Germline V lookup: CDR1 SEHNR, CDR2 FQNEAQ (reference sequence). The CDR3 is 12 residues long. Trimming stripped 5 bases from V and 4 bases from J, with 9 bases between. V and J are TRBV7-9 and TRBJ2-7; no clear D. This specimen consisted of peripheral blood, obtained from a patient treated with proton-based radiotherapy. This sequence was found in an older man with esophageal cancer. DNA for the CDR3: TGTGCCAGCAGCCCCACCGGGTACGAGCAGTACTTC. As protein: CASSPTGYEQYF.